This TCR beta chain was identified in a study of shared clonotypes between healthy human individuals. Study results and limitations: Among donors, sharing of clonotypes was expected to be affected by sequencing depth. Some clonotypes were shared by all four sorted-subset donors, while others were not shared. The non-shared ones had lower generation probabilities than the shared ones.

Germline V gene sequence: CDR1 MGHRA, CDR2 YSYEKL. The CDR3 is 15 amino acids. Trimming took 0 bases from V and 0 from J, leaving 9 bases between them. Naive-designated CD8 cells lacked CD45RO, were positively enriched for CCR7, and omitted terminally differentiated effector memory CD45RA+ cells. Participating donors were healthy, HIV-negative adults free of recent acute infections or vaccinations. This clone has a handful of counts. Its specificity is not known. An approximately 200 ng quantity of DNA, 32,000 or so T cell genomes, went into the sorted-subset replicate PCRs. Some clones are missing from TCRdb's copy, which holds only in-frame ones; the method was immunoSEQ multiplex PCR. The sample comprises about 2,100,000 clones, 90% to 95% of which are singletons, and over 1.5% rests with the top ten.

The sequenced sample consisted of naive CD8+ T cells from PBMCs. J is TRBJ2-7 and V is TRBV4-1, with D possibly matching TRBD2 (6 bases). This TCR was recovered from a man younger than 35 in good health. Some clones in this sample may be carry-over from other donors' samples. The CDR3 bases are TGCGCCAGCAGCCAAGATGACGGGAGCTCCTACGAGCAGTACTTC. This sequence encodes CASSQDDGSSYEQYF.